This T cell receptor beta chain was obtained from a study of cytomegalovirus exposure and HLA in healthy donors. The PCR used 60 Vbeta and 13 Jbeta primers. TCRdb's copy holds only in-frame clones and misses some; the assay was immunoSEQ multiplex PCR. The data show 150,000 or so clones, around 82% seen once. Trimming stripped 7 bases from V and 7 bases from J, with 22 bases between. Germline V gives CDR1 SEHNR, CDR2 FQNEAQ (reference sequence). The CDR3 totals 15 residues. This sequence joins TRBV7-9 and TRBJ2-5, with D unresolved. Sequencing was performed on PBMCs. The clonotype originates from a boy aged 2 to 10 in good health and CMV-seronegative. CDR3 loop: CASTPVQAARWTQYF. DNA for the CDR3: TGTGCCAGCACCCCAGTCCAGGCAGCCCGTTGGACCCAGTACTTC.